These 32 T cell receptor beta chains were all obtained from the same sample, sequenced in a study of cytomegalovirus exposure and HLA in healthy donors. The PCR had 60 Vbeta and 13 Jbeta primers. The repertoire was sequenced with immunoSEQ multiplex PCR; TCRdb's copy has only in-frame clones and lacks some. The sample records about 190,000 clones, around 79% being singletons. The source material was PBMCs. The source is a woman between 18 and 30 years old in good health and CMV-seronegative.

The chain couples TRBV5-1 to TRBJ2-1, with 8 bases identical to TRBD2. Germline CDR1 SGHRS, CDR2 YFSETQ. CDR3 length: 16 amino acids. The V and J ends lost 0 bases and 9 bases, in that order; junction bases with no gene match: 11. CDR3 nucleotides: TGCGCCAGCAGCTTGGTTTCCAGCGGGAGTGCCGGTGAGCAGTTCTTC. Translating it yields CASSLVSSGSAGEQFF.

This rearrangement joins TRBV5-3 to TRBJ1-2; 7 positions agree with TRBD1. TRBV5-3 is known as an ORF, though its function is uncertain. The CDR3 totals 14 residues. J lost 4 bases, V lost 3 bases, and 6 bases had no gene match. CDR3 nucleotide sequence: TGTGCCAGAAGCTCCGGACAGGAACTCTATGGCTACACCTTC. This translates into CARSSGQELYGYTF.

This clone came up a few times. The chain joins TRBV5-1 to TRBJ2-7; D is perhaps TRBD1 (6 bases). Germline CDR1 and CDR2: SGHRS and YFSETQ. With 3 bases removed from V and 1 base from J, the gap between germline ends came to 8 bases. This CDR3 has 13 residues. The CDR3 bases are TGCGCCAGCAGCTATGACAGGTCCTACGAGCAGTACTTC. Translating it yields CASSYDRSYEQYF.

The chain links TRBV4-2 to TRBJ2-5, with TRBD2 matching over 14 bases. The CDR3 runs 16 residues. Germline trimming cut 5 bases from V and 3 bases from J; bases unmatched to any gene: 5. The germline V gene has CDR1 LGHNA and CDR2 YNFKEQ. The CDR3 sequence is CASSTPGLAGEETQYF. The DNA for the CDR3 is TGTGCCAGCAGCACTCCGGGACTAGCGGGAGAAGAGACCCAGTACTTC.

CDR3 loop: CASGRDRVTYEQYF. In DNA, the CDR3 is TGTGCCAGCGGACGGGACAGGGTCACCTACGAGCAGTACTTC. The V and J genes are TRBV28 and TRBJ2-7; TRBD1 agrees at 9 bases. CDR1 and CDR2 (germline): MDHEN, SYDVKM. Trimming removed 8 bases from V and 2 bases from J; junction bases left unmatched: 7. This CDR3 is built from 14 residues.

The genes are TRBV5-4 and TRBJ1-1; the D is unclear. V was shortened by 1 base and J by 1 base, with 5 bases between the two germline ends. The CDR3 loop spans 13 amino acids. Germline CDR1 SGHNT, CDR2 YYREEE (reference sequence). The CDR3 protein is CASSLPGNTEAFF. In nucleotides, the CDR3 is TGTGCCAGCAGCTTGCCGGGGAACACTGAAGCTTTCTTT.

The CDR3 region has the DNA TGCGCCAGCAGTGAACGGGAAAGACCCTACGAGCAGTACTTC. This sequence encodes CASSERERPYEQYF. The J gene is TRBJ2-7, the V gene TRBV10-2, with D perhaps matching TRBD2 (5 bases). The germline V and J ends were trimmed by 3 bases and 2 bases, with 11 bases remaining between them. The CDR3 spans 14 residues. Germline CDR1 WSHSY, CDR2 SAAADI.

The rearrangement uses TRBV7-3 and TRBJ2-5; D not resolved. The length of the CDR3 is 13 residues. Per the germline V gene, CDR1 is SGHTA and CDR2 is FQGTGA. Trimming stripped 0 bases from V and 2 bases from J, with 4 bases between. The CDR3 nucleotides are TGTGCCAGCAGCTTAACGAGACAAGAGACCCAGTACTTC. This gives the protein CASSLTRQETQYF.

The rearrangement links TRBV2 to TRBJ1-3, with TRBD1 matching over 7 bases. The germline gives CDR1 SNHLY, CDR2 FYNNEI. With 4 bases clipped from V and 0 bases from J, the junction kept 6 bases outside the gene matches. This CDR3 is 16 amino acids long. The CDR3 DNA reads TGTGCCAGCAGTGTCAGGGGGGTTTTCTCTGGAAACACCATATATTTT. Its protein is CASSVRGVFSGNTIYF.

The chain employs TRBV25-1 and TRBJ1-4; TRBD1 aligns across 7 bases. Looked up from germline, CDR1 is MGHDK and CDR2 is SYGVNS. V shed 3 bases and J 6 bases; nucleotides not matched to a gene: 4. The CDR3 is 14 amino acids. The CDR3 loop is CASSDIQGYEKLFF. As DNA, the CDR3 is TGTGCCAGCAGTGATATACAGGGGTATGAAAAACTGTTTTTT.

This clone was recorded a few times. As DNA, the CDR3 is TGCGCCAGCAGCTCGGGGGATGGCAATCAGCCCCAGCATTTT. It specifies CASSSGDGNQPQHF. The chain has TRBV5-1 and TRBJ1-5, with D perhaps TRBD1 (5 bases). The CDR3 contains 14 residues. Per germline, CDR1 SGHRS and CDR2 YFSETQ. V shed 3 bases and J shed 2 bases, with 9 bases lying between them.

This clone was picked up a small number of times. Here the CDR3 reads CASTRGGNSPLHF. DNA for the CDR3: TGTGCCAGCACCCGGGGGGGGAATTCACCCCTCCACTTT. V is TRBV25-1 and J is TRBJ1-6; a possible D gene is TRBD1 (5 bases). The CDR3 is 13 amino acids. From germline, CDR1 is MGHDK and CDR2 SYGVNS. Between the trimmed V and J ends, which lost 7 bases and 7 bases, there was a span of 11 bases.

The V gene is TRBV18, the J gene TRBJ1-2, with 10 nucleotides matching TRBD1. Germline CDR1 and CDR2: KGHSH and LQKENI. Trimming took 6 bases from V and 7 from J; bases not matched to a gene: 5. This CDR3 region has 13 residues. In nucleotides, the CDR3 is TGTGCCAGCTCTCCGGACAGGGGGTCTGGCTACACCTTC. Its protein is CASSPDRGSGYTF.

The chain recombines TRBV7-2 with TRBJ2-3, with 16 bases fitting TRBD2. The V and J ends lost 1 base and 0 bases, in that order; junction bases with no gene match: 1. Germline CDR1 is SGHTA and CDR2 is FQGNSA. There are 18 residues in the CDR3. CDR3: CASSLVGLAGGSTDTQYF. The CDR3 DNA reads as TGTGCCAGCAGCTTAGTGGGACTAGCGGGAGGGAGCACAGATACGCAGTATTTT.

The rearrangement joins TRBV2 to TRBJ1-2; TRBD1 matches 9 bases. The CDR3 length is 13 residues. CDR1 is SNHLY, CDR2 FYNNEI, per germline. Trimming cost V 8 bases and J 7 bases; bases outside gene matches: 8. The CDR3 bases are TGTGCCAGCCGGACCGGGACAGGGTTTGGCTACACCTTC. It is translated as CASRTGTGFGYTF.

In this sample, this clone turned up once. The chain combines TRBV5-1 with TRBJ2-5; 7 nucleotides agree with TRBD2. CDR1 and CDR2 (germline): SGHRS, YFSETQ. Trimming at V came to 1 base and at J to 0 bases, leaving 6 bases not matched to a gene. CDR3 size: 16 residues. The CDR3 sequence is CASSLSGGKYQETQYF. The CDR3 nucleotides are TGCGCCAGCAGCTTGTCGGGGGGAAAGTACCAAGAGACCCAGTACTTC.

The J gene is TRBJ2-5, the V gene TRBV7-2; weak D call: TRBD2 (5 bases). Per the germline V gene, CDR1 is SGHTA and CDR2 is FQGNSA. Trimming cost V 2 bases and J 2 bases, with 15 bases left between them. This CDR3 region has 16 residues. The CDR3 sequence: CASSLSQFGVQETQYF. Written as DNA, the CDR3 is TGTGCCAGCAGCTTATCGCAATTCGGGGTTCAAGAGACCCAGTACTTC.

This clone has a handful of counts. CDR3 nucleotide sequence: TGTGCCAGCAGCGTAAGGGGTAGCGGGGCTAACACAGATACGCAGTATTTT. Translating it yields CASSVRGSGANTDTQYF. This chain links TRBV9 with TRBJ2-3; 8 bases are shared with TRBD2. CDR3 length: 17 amino acids. The V and J ends lost 1 base and 2 bases, in that order; junction bases with no gene match: 9. The germline V gene encodes CDR1 SGDLS and CDR2 YYNGEE.

This clone was seen more than once but under ten times. The V and J genes are TRBV2 and TRBJ1-6, with D possibly matching TRBD1 (5 bases). The CDR3 contains 17 residues. CDR1 and CDR2 (germline): SNHLY, FYNNEI. V was cut by 0 bases and J by 7 bases, with 16 bases left in between. Here the CDR3 reads CASSEARGGVVNSPLHF. The CDR3 DNA reads as TGTGCCAGCAGTGAAGCGAGGGGAGGTGTGGTAAATTCACCCCTCCACTTT.

The chain's CDR3 is CASSVAVASGGPSGCEQYF. For the CDR3, the DNA is TGTGCCAGCAGCGTAGCGGTCGCTAGCGGGGGGCCCTCCGGGTGTGAGCAGTACTTC. This chain links TRBV9 with TRBJ2-7, with 11 bases lining up with TRBD2. The CDR3 is made up of 19 amino acids. Trimming removed 0 bases from V and 7 bases from J; junction bases left unmatched: 18. The germline V gene has CDR1 SGDLS and CDR2 YYNGEE.

V is TRBV7-8 and J is TRBJ2-3, with TRBD2 matching over 11 bases. This CDR3 has 17 amino acids. Germline V CDR1 and CDR2: SGHVS, FQNEAQ. With 0 bases clipped from V and 2 bases from J, the junction kept 4 bases outside the gene matches. This CDR3 reads CASSLAGTSGFTDTQYF. The CDR3 DNA is TGTGCCAGCAGCTTAGCGGGGACTAGCGGATTCACAGATACGCAGTATTTT.

The chain couples TRBV28 to TRBJ1-2, with 7 positions matching TRBD1. This CDR3 contains 12 residues. Germline CDR1 reads MDHEN; CDR2 reads SYDVKM. V lost 8 bases and J lost 8; bases outside the gene matches: 8. CDR3 protein: CASRGQARGYTF. As DNA, the CDR3 is TGTGCCAGCCGAGGACAGGCCCGGGGCTACACCTTC.

J is TRBJ1-4 and V is TRBV28; 11 positions match TRBD1. V was pared by 5 bases and J by 8 bases, with 16 bases of the junction left unmatched. The CDR3 has 18 residues. Looked up from germline, CDR1 is MDHEN and CDR2 is SYDVKM. The CDR3 DNA is TGTGCCAGCAGTAATCGGGGGGGGACAGGGGGAAACCGGGAAAAACTGTTTTTT. Translated: CASSNRGGTGGNREKLFF. Full variable domain (rest looked up from reference TRBV28 and TRBJ1-4): DVKVTQSSRYLVKRTGEKVFLECVQDMDHENMFWYRQDPGLGLRLIYFSYDVKMKEKGDIPEGYSVSREKKERFSLILESASTNQTSMYLCASSNRGGTGGNREKLFFGSGTQLSVL.

The V and J genes are TRBV14 and TRBJ1-1, with D possibly being TRBD1 (5 bases). V was pared by 1 base and J by 4 bases, with 13 bases between. In germline, CDR1 is SGHDN, CDR2 FVKESK. The CDR3 is made up of 15 amino acids. The CDR3 bases are TGTGCCAGCAGCCAAGTGGTAGGGGCGAGCACTGAAGCTTTCTTT. It translates to CASSQVVGASTEAFF.

The rearrangement joins TRBV28 to TRBJ1-1, with D unresolved. The germline CDR1 and CDR2 sequences are MDHEN and SYDVKM. The CDR3 totals 11 residues. V lost 3 bases, J lost 8 bases, and 7 bases lay in between. The CDR3: CASSLEAEAFF. The CDR3 nucleotides are TGTGCCAGCAGTTTGGAGGCCGAAGCTTTCTTT.

The V gene is TRBV7-9, the J gene TRBJ2-5; D perhaps matches TRBD2 (5 bases). The germline CDR1 and CDR2 sequences are SEHNR and FQNEAQ (reference sequence). V shed 3 bases and J shed 1 base, with 12 bases lying between them. The CDR3 loop spans 15 amino acids. In nucleotides, the CDR3 is TGTGCCAGCAGCTTGGGCACGGGGTTCCAAGAGACCCAGTACTTC. Amino acids: CASSLGTGFQETQYF. The full variable domain, with the rest looked up from reference TRBV7-9 and TRBJ2-5, is DTGVSQNPRHKITKRGQNVTFRCDPISEHNRLYWYRQTLGQGPEFLTYFQNEAQLEKSRLLSDRFSAERPKGSFSTLEIQRTEQGDSAMYLCASSLGTGFQETQYFGPGTRLLVL.

The V gene is TRBV28, the J gene TRBJ2-1; TRBD2 might be the D (6 bases). The ends were cut back, 6 bases at V and 8 bases at J, with 23 bases in the middle. CDR1 is MDHEN, CDR2 SYDVKM, per germline. The CDR3 is 16 residues long. CDR3 residues: CASSVTGTSAFDEQFF. Written as DNA, the CDR3 is TGTGCCAGCAGCGTGACCGGGACTTCTGCTTTTGATGAGCAGTTCTTC. Full variable domain (outside the CDR3, taken from reference TRBV28 and TRBJ2-1): DVKVTQSSRYLVKRTGEKVFLECVQDMDHENMFWYRQDPGLGLRLIYFSYDVKMKEKGDIPEGYSVSREKKERFSLILESASTNQTSMYLCASSVTGTSAFDEQFFGPGTRLTVL.

The chain employs TRBV2 and TRBJ1-1; D gene uncertain. Between the trimmed V and J ends, which lost 8 bases and 8 bases, there was a span of 9 bases. The CDR3 has 10 residues. CDR1 SNHLY and CDR2 FYNNEI come from the germline V gene. For the CDR3, the DNA is TGTGCCAGCGAAAGAACAGAAGCTTTCTTT. This sequence encodes CASERTEAFF.

This clone has only a few counts. The chain couples TRBV5-1 to TRBJ2-2, with D tentatively TRBD2 (5 bases). V was trimmed by 0 bases and J by 1 base, leaving 10 bases between them. Germline V lookup: CDR1 SGHRS, CDR2 YFSETQ. This CDR3 is 16 amino acids long. The DNA of the CDR3 is TGCGCCAGCAGCTTGGATCCGGGGAAGAACACCGGGGAGCTGTTTTTT. This encodes CASSLDPGKNTGELFF.

The chain combines TRBV2 with TRBJ1-3; D is uncertain. Germline-derived CDR1 and CDR2 are SNHLY and FYNNEI. V was trimmed by 9 bases and J by 0 bases, leaving 12 bases between them. There are 14 residues in the CDR3. CDR3 sequence reads: CASMGGASGNTIYF. CDR3 nucleotides: TGTGCCAGTATGGGAGGAGCCTCTGGAAACACCATATATTTT.

The chain couples TRBV7-2 to TRBJ2-7, with D hard to call. The germline CDR1 and CDR2 sequences are SGHTA and FQGNSA. Deletions cut 5 bases from V and 2 bases from J, with 16 bases between. The CDR3 is 15 amino acids. The CDR3 reads CASSPSTGSTYEQYF. CDR3 in DNA: TGTGCCAGCAGCCCCTCCACCGGGTCCACCTACGAGCAGTACTTC.

The chain joins TRBV27 to TRBJ2-3, with D perhaps TRBD2 (6 bases). Deletions cut 3 bases from V and 1 base from J, with 11 bases between. CDR3 size: 15 residues. Germline V CDR1 and CDR2: MNHEY, SMNVEV (reference sequence). Written as DNA, the CDR3 is TGTGCCAGCAGTTTTATAGGGACTCGCACAGATACGCAGTATTTT. Encoded protein: CASSFIGTRTDTQYF.